Listed below are T cell receptor beta chains from one sample, sequenced in a study of T cells in Graves' hyperthyroidism and ophthalmopathy. TCRdb used MiXCR to reprocess the multiplex PCR reads, holding one entry per CDR3 protein. The table lists hundreds of thousands of distinct CDR3 sequences, 25% of them singletons. Sequenced sample: blood. Every receptor here comes from a man aged 40-49 years with Graves' hyperthyroidism that later progressed to Graves' ophthalmopathy. The CDR3 runs from the conserved cysteine through the conserved F or W. Fields, in order: V gene, D gene, J gene, clone size, CDR3 DNA, CDR3 protein. A D gene is named only where the DNA matches it firmly. Size tells how often a clone was seen (once, few, many) or the class of an expanded clone, and some rows leave it out.

V gene: TRBV28
D gene: TRBD2
J gene: TRBJ2-2
clone size: many
CDR3 DNA: TGTGCCAGCAGTTATCGAACTAGCGGAACCGGGGAGCTGTTTTTT
CDR3 protein: CASSYRTSGTGELFF

V gene: TRBV7-9
D gene: NA
J gene: TRBJ1-3
clone size: many
CDR3 DNA: TGTGCCAGCAGCGCTAGGGGAGAACGCATGGACACCATATATTTT
CDR3 protein: CASSARGERMDTIYF

V gene: TRBV20-1
D gene: NA
J gene: TRBJ1-3
clone size: many
CDR3 DNA: TGCAGTGCGGGGGCGGGGAATCGAAACACCATATATTTT
CDR3 protein: CSAGAGNRNTIYF

V gene: TRBV12-3/TRBV12-4
D gene: NA
J gene: TRBJ2-7
clone size: many
CDR3 DNA: TGTGCCAGCAGTTTATCCCGACAGCCATCTTACGAGCAGTACTTC
CDR3 protein: CASSLSRQPSYEQYF

V gene: TRBV6-1
D gene: NA
J gene: TRBJ1-3
clone size: many
CDR3 DNA: TGTGCCAGCAGCAAAGCACAGGGTATGGGAAACACCATATATTTT
CDR3 protein: CASSKAQGMGNTIYF

V gene: TRBV11-2
D gene: NA
J gene: TRBJ1-2
clone size: many
CDR3 DNA: TGTGCCAGCAGCTTAAGGGACTGGAGTTATGGCTACACCTTC
CDR3 protein: CASSLRDWSYGYTF

V gene: TRBV19
D gene: TRBD1
J gene: TRBJ1-5
clone size: many
CDR3 DNA: TGTGCCAGTAGCCGTTTCCAAGGGACAGGACAGCATTTT
CDR3 protein: CASSRFQGTGQHF

V gene: TRBV3-1
D gene: NA
J gene: TRBJ1-3
clone size: NA
CDR3 DNA: TGTGCCAGCAGCCAATTCGGCGCGATCTCTGGAAACACCATATATTTT
CDR3 protein: CASSQFGAISGNTIYF

V gene: TRBV10-3
D gene: TRBD1
J gene: TRBJ2-7
clone size: many
CDR3 DNA: TGTGCCATCAGTGAGCCAGGGACAGGGACCTACGAGCAGTACTTC
CDR3 protein: CAISEPGTGTYEQYF

V gene: TRBV20-1
D gene: TRBD2
J gene: TRBJ2-7
clone size: many
CDR3 DNA: TGCAGTGCCAGGGGAGCGCGGGAGGACTACGAGCAGTACTTC
CDR3 protein: CSARGAREDYEQYF

V gene: TRBV6-4
D gene: NA
J gene: TRBJ1-1
clone size: many
CDR3 DNA: TGTGCCAGCAGTGCGACGGGCCTGAACACTGAAGCTTTCTTT
CDR3 protein: CASSATGLNTEAFF

V gene: TRBV12-3/TRBV12-4
D gene: TRBD2
J gene: TRBJ2-2
clone size: many
CDR3 DNA: TGTGCCAGCAGTTCCTCACCGGGACTAGCGGGCACCGGGGAGCTGTTTTTT
CDR3 protein: CASSSSPGLAGTGELFF

V gene: TRBV28
D gene: NA
J gene: TRBJ2-5
clone size: NA
CDR3 DNA: TGTGCCAGCAGTTCTCCGTCGTACCAAGAGACCCAGTACTTC
CDR3 protein: CASSSPSYQETQYF

V gene: TRBV28
D gene: NA
J gene: TRBJ2-6
clone size: many
CDR3 DNA: TGTGCCAGCAGTCGCCCGGACAGCTCTGGGGCCAACGTCCTGACTTTC
CDR3 protein: CASSRPDSSGANVLTF

V gene: TRBV5-1
D gene: NA
J gene: TRBJ2-4
clone size: many
CDR3 DNA: TGCGCCAGCAGCTTGCTTCCCGGGGAAGATCGGGCCAAAAACATTCAGTACTTC
CDR3 protein: CASSLLPGEDRAKNIQYF

V gene: TRBV7-6
D gene: NA
J gene: TRBJ2-1
clone size: many
CDR3 DNA: TGTGCCAGCAGCGACCGGGCCTACAATGAGCAGTTCTTC
CDR3 protein: CASSDRAYNEQFF

V gene: TRBV6-5
D gene: NA
J gene: TRBJ2-7
clone size: many
CDR3 DNA: TGTGCCAGCAGTTACGGCAGGGGCTACGAGCAGTACTTC
CDR3 protein: CASSYGRGYEQYF

V gene: TRBV28
D gene: NA
J gene: TRBJ2-7
clone size: NA
CDR3 DNA: TGTGCCAGCAGCTTAGGTGGGGGCGGCGGGAAGGTTTACGAGCAGTACTTC
CDR3 protein: CASSLGGGGGKVYEQYF

V gene: TRBV24-1
D gene: NA
J gene: TRBJ2-4
clone size: many
CDR3 DNA: TGTGCCACCAGTCCGAAGTCCAGGGTAGCCAAAAACATTCAGTACTTC
CDR3 protein: CATSPKSRVAKNIQYF

V gene: TRBV7-9
D gene: TRBD1
J gene: TRBJ2-7
clone size: NA
CDR3 DNA: TGTGCCAGCAGCTTTACAGGGGACCACTACGAGCAGTACTTC
CDR3 protein: CASSFTGDHYEQYF

V gene: TRBV6-5
D gene: NA
J gene: TRBJ1-5
clone size: NA
CDR3 DNA: TGTGCCAGCAGTTACCAACGTAATAGCAATCAGCCCCAGCATTTT
CDR3 protein: CASSYQRNSNQPQHF

V gene: TRBV12-3/TRBV12-4
D gene: TRBD1
J gene: TRBJ1-1
clone size: once
CDR3 DNA: TGTGCCAGCAGGGGGACAGGGGAAGGGGCCTCTTGGACTGAAGCTTTCTTT
CDR3 protein: CASRGTGEGASWTEAFF

V gene: TRBV12-3/TRBV12-4
D gene: NA
J gene: TRBJ2-6
clone size: NA
CDR3 DNA: TGTGCCAGCAGTTTGTTTTGGGACTCTGGGGCCAACGTCCTGACTTTC
CDR3 protein: CASSLFWDSGANVLTF

V gene: TRBV28
D gene: NA
J gene: TRBJ2-2
clone size: once
CDR3 DNA: TGTGCCAGCAGTTCAGGACTAAACCCCGGGGAGCTGTTTTTT
CDR3 protein: CASSSGLNPGELFF

V gene: TRBV28
D gene: TRBD1
J gene: TRBJ2-5
clone size: many
CDR3 DNA: TGTGCCAGCAGTGAGGGACAGGGACGGGAGACCCAGTACTTC
CDR3 protein: CASSEGQGRETQYF

V gene: TRBV15
D gene: TRBD1
J gene: TRBJ2-7
clone size: NA
CDR3 DNA: TGTGCCACCAGCATAGACAGGGTCCCATCCTACGAGCAGTACTTC
CDR3 protein: CATSIDRVPSYEQYF

V gene: TRBV5-1
D gene: NA
J gene: TRBJ2-2
clone size: many
CDR3 DNA: TGCGCCAGCAGCTTCGGGAGTTCCCACACCGGGGAGCTGTTTTTT
CDR3 protein: CASSFGSSHTGELFF

V gene: TRBV28
D gene: NA
J gene: TRBJ2-7
clone size: many
CDR3 DNA: TGTGCCAGCAGTTTATGGGGCGGGCAGGGGACATACGAGCAGTACTTC
CDR3 protein: CASSLWGGQGTYEQYF

V gene: TRBV6-1
D gene: TRBD2
J gene: TRBJ2-7
clone size: many
CDR3 DNA: TGTGCCAGCAGTGAAGGGACCGGGACTAGCGGGAACTACGAGCAGTACTTC
CDR3 protein: CASSEGTGTSGNYEQYF

V gene: TRBV11-3
D gene: NA
J gene: TRBJ2-4
clone size: many
CDR3 DNA: TGTGCCAGCAGACGAAAAGGACGGTGGATAGCCAAAAACATTCAGTACTTC
CDR3 protein: CASRRKGRWIAKNIQYF

V gene: TRBV20-1
D gene: NA
J gene: TRBJ2-5
clone size: many
CDR3 DNA: TGCAGCGCCCAAAATCCCCGGGCTCTCCAAGAGACCCAGTACTTC
CDR3 protein: CSAQNPRALQETQYF

V gene: TRBV19
D gene: TRBD1
J gene: TRBJ1-1
clone size: many
CDR3 DNA: TGTGCCAGCGCTAACTCCGGGACAGGTTCCACTGAAGCTTTCTTT
CDR3 protein: CASANSGTGSTEAFF

V gene: TRBV6-1
D gene: NA
J gene: TRBJ1-2
clone size: few
CDR3 DNA: TGTGCCAGCAGACTCCTACAGGGTTATGGCTACACCTTC
CDR3 protein: CASRLLQGYGYTF

V gene: TRBV11-2
D gene: TRBD2
J gene: TRBJ2-5
clone size: NA
CDR3 DNA: TGTGCCAGCAGCAGCCCCACAACTAGCGGGAGGGCCCGGGAGACCCAGTACTTC
CDR3 protein: CASSSPTTSGRARETQYF

V gene: TRBV28
D gene: TRBD1
J gene: TRBJ2-2
clone size: NA
CDR3 DNA: TGTGCCAGCACTAACCGGGACAGGGCGAACACCGGGGAGCTGTTTTTT
CDR3 protein: CASTNRDRANTGELFF

V gene: TRBV7-9
D gene: TRBD1
J gene: TRBJ2-5
clone size: NA
CDR3 DNA: TGTGCCAGCAGCCCTCTTGCGGGACAGGGTTCCGAGACCCAGTACTTC
CDR3 protein: CASSPLAGQGSETQYF

V gene: TRBV7-2
D gene: NA
J gene: TRBJ1-3
clone size: many
CDR3 DNA: TGTGCCAGCAGCCTGACAGAGGGGAACACCATATATTTT
CDR3 protein: CASSLTEGNTIYF

V gene: TRBV12-3/TRBV12-4
D gene: NA
J gene: TRBJ2-4
clone size: many
CDR3 DNA: TGTGCCAGCACCCTCACGGGGCGGGGAAGTGAAAACATTCAGTACTTC
CDR3 protein: CASTLTGRGSENIQYF

V gene: TRBV9
D gene: NA
J gene: TRBJ2-2
clone size: NA
CDR3 DNA: TGTGCCAGCAGCGTCTGGGAGGTCGGGGAGCTGTTTTTT
CDR3 protein: CASSVWEVGELFF

V gene: TRBV6-5
D gene: NA
J gene: TRBJ1-2
clone size: many
CDR3 DNA: TGTGCCAGCAGTTACAGGGACTACTATGGCTACACCTTC
CDR3 protein: CASSYRDYYGYTF

V gene: TRBV6-1
D gene: NA
J gene: TRBJ2-7
clone size: few
CDR3 DNA: TGTGCCAGCAGAAAAGGACTCTTCGACGAGCAGTACTTC
CDR3 protein: CASRKGLFDEQYF

V gene: TRBV27
D gene: NA
J gene: TRBJ1-1
clone size: many
CDR3 DNA: TGTGCCAGCAGTAGGGGGGGAAACACTGAAGTTTTCTTT
CDR3 protein: CASSRGGNTEVFF

V gene: TRBV19
D gene: NA
J gene: TRBJ1-1
clone size: many
CDR3 DNA: TGTGCCAGTAGTAAGCCCCCAGATTACACTGAAGCTTTCTTT
CDR3 protein: CASSKPPDYTEAFF

V gene: TRBV6-2/TRBV6-3
D gene: NA
J gene: TRBJ2-7
clone size: NA
CDR3 DNA: TGTGCCAGCAGTTACCGGGCCGACAGGATACCCTCCTACGAGCAGTACTTC
CDR3 protein: CASSYRADRIPSYEQYF

V gene: TRBV10-2
D gene: NA
J gene: TRBJ2-7
clone size: many
CDR3 DNA: TGCGCCAGCACCGGACACCTAAACTACGAGCAGTACTTC
CDR3 protein: CASTGHLNYEQYF

V gene: TRBV12-3/TRBV12-4
D gene: TRBD1
J gene: TRBJ2-7
clone size: many
CDR3 DNA: TGTGCCAGCACGAAGGCCGACAGGGCCTCGGACGAGCAGTACTTC
CDR3 protein: CASTKADRASDEQYF

V gene: TRBV5-6
D gene: NA
J gene: TRBJ2-7
clone size: many
CDR3 DNA: TGTGCCAGCAGCTTGGGGTTACGGGAGCAGTACTTC
CDR3 protein: CASSLGLREQYF

V gene: TRBV29-1
D gene: NA
J gene: TRBJ2-7
clone size: many
CDR3 DNA: TGCAGCGTTGGGACAGCCCCTAGGGAGCAGTACTTC
CDR3 protein: CSVGTAPREQYF

V gene: TRBV7-2
D gene: NA
J gene: TRBJ2-5
clone size: NA
CDR3 DNA: TGTGCCAGCGGCCCTCCCTATACACAAGAGACCCAGTACTTC
CDR3 protein: CASGPPYTQETQYF

V gene: TRBV10-3
D gene: TRBD1
J gene: TRBJ2-5
clone size: NA
CDR3 DNA: TGTGCCATCAGTGAGTCGCCCGGACAGGGCGATGGGGAGACCCAGTACTTC
CDR3 protein: CAISESPGQGDGETQYF